This T cell receptor beta chain came from a study of radiotherapy plus CTLA-4 blockade in lung cancer listed by TCRdb under 2018. About the investigation overall: Objective responses were observed in 18% of enrolled patients, and disease control was achieved in less than 35%.

Remarks on this clone: Its cognate antigen has yet to be identified. No quality values exist for individual bases; no much larger clone is one base distant.

Results and caveats for the whole study, not just this receptor: Increased serum interferon-beta after radiation, together with early dynamic changes in blood T cell clones, were reported to be the strongest predictors of response. After treatment with radiotherapy and ipilimumab, TCR clones that originated in tumors expanded in peripheral blood.

The CDR3 contains 13 residues, cysteine and phenylalanine counted. Of the read, only the CDR3 DNA is kept; its 39 bases are in frame from base 1. The germline ends are 5 bases apart after V is trimmed by 2 bases and J by 2 bases. The germline V gene gives CDR1 as KGHSH and CDR2 as LQKENI. Library preparation employed the immunoSEQ multiplex PCR assay. TCRdb took over this immuneACCESS table, retaining in-frame rearrangements with V and J assigned. Such tables are incomplete; in checked studies, under half of the missing clones stem from an unresolved V gene, and the remainder is unexplained. Across this sample there are some 48,000 clones, with 75% to 90% seen only once. The top ten hold about 17% of the sample. The study tested focal radiation therapy combined with CTLA-4 blockade (ipilimumab) in patients with chemo-refractory metastatic non-small-cell lung cancer.

Here the chain combines TRBV18 and TRBJ2-3, with the D segment identity uncertain. The sample was peripheral blood, taken from a patient treated with radiotherapy plus ipilimumab. This TCR derives from a human donor with non-small cell lung cancer that progressed on radiotherapy plus ipilimumab. Some clones in this sample may be carry-over from other donors' samples. This receptor carries the CDR3 CASSPGDTDTQYF. The sequenced DNA is TGTGCCAGCTCACCAGGAGACACAGATACGCAGTATTTT.